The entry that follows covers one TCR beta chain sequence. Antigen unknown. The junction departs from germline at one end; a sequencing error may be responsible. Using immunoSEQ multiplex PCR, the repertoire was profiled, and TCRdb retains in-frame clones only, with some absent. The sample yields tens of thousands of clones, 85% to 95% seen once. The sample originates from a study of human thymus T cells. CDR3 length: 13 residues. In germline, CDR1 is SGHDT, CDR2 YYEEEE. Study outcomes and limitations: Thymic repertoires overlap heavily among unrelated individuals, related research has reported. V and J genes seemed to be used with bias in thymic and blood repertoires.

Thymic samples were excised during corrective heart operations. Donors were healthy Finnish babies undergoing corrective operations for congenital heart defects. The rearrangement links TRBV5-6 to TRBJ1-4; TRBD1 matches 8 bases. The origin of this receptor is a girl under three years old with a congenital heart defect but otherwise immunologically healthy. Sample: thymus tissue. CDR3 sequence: CASSLGWTGIPIF. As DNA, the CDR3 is TGTGCCAGCAGCTTGGGGTGGACAGGGATCCCGATTTTT.